This T cell receptor (beta chain) was recovered during a study of early T cells in non-severe SARS-CoV-2 infection. Study-wide context: Chains were unpaired, as sequencing was done on bulk RNA from unsorted whole blood.

With V trimmed by 4 bases and J by 2 bases, 10 bases remained unmatched. Per the germline V gene, CDR1 is SGHVS and CDR2 is FQNEAQ. This CDR3 is 16 amino acids long. This clonotype was seen many times. In TCRdb, the 5' RACE reads were re-called with MiXCR into one record per CDR3 protein. This sample has about 22,000 distinct CDR3 sequences, with 3% to 4.5% found just once. Sequenced sample: whole blood. This sequence was found in an adult who was a healthcare worker with PCR-confirmed SARS-CoV-2 infection or an uninfected control (not recorded which). V gene TRBV7-8 combines with J gene TRBJ1-2, with 7 nucleotides matching TRBD1. CDR3 nucleotides: TGTGCCAGCAGCTCCTATCCGACAGGGATGAACTATGGCTACACCTTC. Protein sequence: CASSSYPTGMNYGYTF. The variable domain in full, with the rest retrieved from reference TRBV7-8 and TRBJ1-2, is GAGVSQSPRYKVAKRGQDVALRCDPISGHVSLFWYQQALGQGPEFLTYFQNEAQLDKSGLPSDRFFAERPEGSVSTLKIQRTQQEDSAVYLCASSSYPTGMNYGYTFGSGTRLTVV.